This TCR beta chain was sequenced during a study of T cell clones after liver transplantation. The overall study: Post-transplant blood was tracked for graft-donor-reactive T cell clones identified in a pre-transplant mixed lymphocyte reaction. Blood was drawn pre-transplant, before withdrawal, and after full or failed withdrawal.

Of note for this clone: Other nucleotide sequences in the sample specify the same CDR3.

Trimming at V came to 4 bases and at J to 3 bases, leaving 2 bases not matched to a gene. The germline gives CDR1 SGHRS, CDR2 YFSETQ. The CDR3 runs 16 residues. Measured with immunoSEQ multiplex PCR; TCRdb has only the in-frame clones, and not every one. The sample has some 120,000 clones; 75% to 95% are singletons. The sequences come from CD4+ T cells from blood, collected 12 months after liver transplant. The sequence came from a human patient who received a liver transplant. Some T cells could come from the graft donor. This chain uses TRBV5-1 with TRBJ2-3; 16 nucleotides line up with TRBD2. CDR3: CASSPGLAGGTDTQYF. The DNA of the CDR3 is TGCGCCAGCAGCCCGGGACTAGCGGGAGGGACAGATACGCAGTATTTT.